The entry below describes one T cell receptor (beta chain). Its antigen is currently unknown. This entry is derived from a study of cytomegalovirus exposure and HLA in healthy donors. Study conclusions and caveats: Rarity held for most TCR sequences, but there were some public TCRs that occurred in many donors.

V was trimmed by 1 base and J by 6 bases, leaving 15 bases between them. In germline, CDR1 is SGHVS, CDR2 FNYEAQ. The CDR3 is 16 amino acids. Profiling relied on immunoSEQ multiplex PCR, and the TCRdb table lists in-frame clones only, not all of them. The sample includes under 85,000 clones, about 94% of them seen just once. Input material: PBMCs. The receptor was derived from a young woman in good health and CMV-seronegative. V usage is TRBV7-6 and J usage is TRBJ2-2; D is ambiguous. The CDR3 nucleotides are TGTGCCAGCAGCTTAGAATACAACGCTTTCTCCGGGGAGCTGTTTTTT. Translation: CASSLEYNAFSGELFF.